This T cell receptor (beta chain) derives from a study of regulatory T cells in long-lasting Graves disease. This CDR3 is 13 amino acids long. The germline V gene encodes CDR1 SGHVS and CDR2 FNYEAQ. With 5 bases removed from V and 4 bases from J, the gap between germline ends came to 9 bases. Time point here: persistent/refractory GD, antithyroid drugs over 5 years with positive TRAb. PBMC-derived RNA was used for the TCR library. Researchers made TCR beta libraries by using iRepertoire HTBI primers and running Arm-PCR on CDR3 regions. Via MiXCR, TCRdb re-called the multiplex PCR reads, giving one row per CDR3 protein. Of a few hundred thousand distinct CDR3 sequences listed, less than 30% were seen once; the top ten hold around 30%.

The TCR originated in a woman between 35 and 50 years old with Graves disease. The chain has TRBV7-6 and TRBJ1-3, with unresolved D. The sample was peripheral blood mononuclear cells (PBMCs), taken when the disease was refractory, from a patient treated with antithyroid drugs. DNA for the CDR3: TGTGCCAGCAGCGGATACGAGGGAAACACCATATATTTT. It encodes CASSGYEGNTIYF. The complete variable domain, with remaining parts taken from reference TRBV7-6 and TRBJ1-3, reads GAGVSQSPRYKVTKRGQDVALRCDPISGHVSLYWYRQALGQGPEFLTYFNYEAQQDKSGLPNDRFSAERPEGSISTLTIQRTEQRDSAMYRCASSGYEGNTIYFGEGSWLTVV.